This entry describes one T cell receptor (beta chain). The antigen it recognizes is unknown. No base quality values were provided; no much bigger clone lies one nucleotide off. The CDR3 regions of human TCRbeta chains were analyzed by immunosequencing. In the source study's methods: TCRs in the repertoires were matched against a reference library of SARS-CoV-2-specific TCRs that had been generated with the MIRA antigen-specificity platform. Breadth was defined as the fraction of unique TCRs that were SARS-CoV-2-associated. Depth was defined as the fraction of total T cells that were SARS-CoV-2-associated. Each spike-specific TCR was assigned to its reactive spike region and to a CD4 or CD8 class using the MIRA data. Log10-transformed breadth and depth values were compared by one-way ANOVA with Sidak's multiple comparisons tests. Imported from immuneACCESS, the table was reduced by TCRdb to in-frame sequences with V and J called. These copies leave out some clones; in studies compared against another copy, an unresolved V gene accounts for under half, and the cause of the remainder is not known. V, J and clone size are taken as reported in that table, and D and trimming were inferred from the DNA itself. In this sample the table shows fewer than 150,000 clones, about 93% of which occur a single time. The top ten clonotypes cover around 7.1% of the sample.

These data originate in a study of T cell responses to AZD1222 COVID-19 vaccine (dated by TCRdb to the early 2020s). Concerning the study at large: TCR sequencing covered 230 or so trial participants: about 210 given two doses of AZD1222 and 26 given two doses of MenACWY control vaccine. Enrollment into the trials was organized by age into subgroups of 18-55, 56-69 and 70-plus years, and those subgroups contained about 150, 27 and 61 TCR-sequenced participants, respectively.

Study-wide conclusions, independent of this receptor: Because no day 14 peak-response samples were available, repertoires were characterized only after the peak T cell response. Participants were mostly white British and included more females than males, and it was suggested by the authors that clonal diversity may have been underestimated. The vaccine-associated CD4 TCRs covered the entire spike protein, and the dominant responses fell in regions 160-218 and 743-854. The 56-69-year group was small, and its depth increase did not reach significance, likely because of low power. Reportedly, almost half of the unique spike-specific TCRs recognized epitopes lying outside the regions that are mutated in the B.1.351 and B.1.1.7 variants. Only five to seven AZD1222 recipients were SARS-CoV-2 seropositive at baseline, limiting conclusions about previously exposed vaccinees. After two AZD1222 doses, spike-specific TCR breadth and depth were significantly higher than at day 0 and than in MenACWY recipients.

The time point label for this specimen denotes: about 28 days (+/-7) after the second vaccine dose. AZD1222 recipients whose second dose came at about 4 weeks and those whose second dose came at about 12 weeks were combined into one group, since spike-specific TCR depth and breadth did not differ between the two schedules. Vaccinee samples were obtained from the UK trials COV001 and COV002, which included a single-blind randomized controlled phase 2/3 trial of AZD1222 (ChAdOx1 nCoV-19) in healthy adults. Trial participant PBMC samples were collected at day 0 and day 28 after the second dose for TCRbeta chain sequencing. Sequences SGHVS (CDR1) and FNYEAQ (CDR2) are obtained from the germline V gene. V lost 1 base and J lost 7 bases; the stretch between them is 16 bases long. Counted from cysteine to phenylalanine, this CDR3 has 15 amino acids. The sequence is cut down to CDR3 DNA, 45 bases in frame from base 1.

This specimen consisted of peripheral blood, obtained 28 days after the second AZD1222 dose. The TCR sequence derives from an adult who received the AZD1222 COVID-19 vaccine. The rearrangement combines TRBV7-6 with TRBJ1-2, with a weak D call of TRBD1 (6 bases match). This receptor carries the CDR3 CASSLVTTGLLGYTF. The base sequence is TGTGCCAGCAGCTTAGTAACCACAGGGTTACTTGGCTACACCTTC.